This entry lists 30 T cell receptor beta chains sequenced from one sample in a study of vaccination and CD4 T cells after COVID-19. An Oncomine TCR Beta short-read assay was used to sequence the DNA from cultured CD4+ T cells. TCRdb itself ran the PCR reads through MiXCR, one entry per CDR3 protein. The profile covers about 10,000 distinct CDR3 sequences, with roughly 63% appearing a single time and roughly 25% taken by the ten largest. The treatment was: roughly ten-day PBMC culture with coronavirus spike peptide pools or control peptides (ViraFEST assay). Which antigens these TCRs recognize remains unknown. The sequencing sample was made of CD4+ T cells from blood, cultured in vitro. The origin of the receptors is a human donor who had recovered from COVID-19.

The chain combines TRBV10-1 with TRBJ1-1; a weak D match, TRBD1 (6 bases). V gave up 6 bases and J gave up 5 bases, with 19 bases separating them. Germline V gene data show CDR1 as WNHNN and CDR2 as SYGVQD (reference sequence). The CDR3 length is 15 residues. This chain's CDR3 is CASRTAYRAQTEAFF. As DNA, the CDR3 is TGCGCCAGCAGGACAGCCTACAGGGCGCAGACTGAAGCTTTCTTT.

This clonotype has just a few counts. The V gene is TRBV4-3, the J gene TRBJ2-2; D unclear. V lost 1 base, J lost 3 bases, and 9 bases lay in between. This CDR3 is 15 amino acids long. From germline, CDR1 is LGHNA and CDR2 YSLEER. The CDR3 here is CASSQGSADTGELFF. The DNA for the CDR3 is TGCGCCAGCAGCCAAGGGTCCGCGGACACCGGGGAGCTGTTTTTT.

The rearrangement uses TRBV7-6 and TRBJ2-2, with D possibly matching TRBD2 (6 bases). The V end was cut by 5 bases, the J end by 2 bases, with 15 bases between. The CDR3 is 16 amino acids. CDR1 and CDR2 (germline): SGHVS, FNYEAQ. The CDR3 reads CASSLEGGGNTGELFF. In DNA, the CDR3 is TGTGCCAGCAGCCTAGAGGGAGGCGGCAACACCGGGGAGCTGTTTTTT.

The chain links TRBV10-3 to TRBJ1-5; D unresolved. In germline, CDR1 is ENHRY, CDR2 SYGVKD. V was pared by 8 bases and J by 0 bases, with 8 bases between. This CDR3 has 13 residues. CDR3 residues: CAIGSDSNQPQHF. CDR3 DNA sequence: TGTGCCATCGGCTCGGATAGCAATCAGCCCCAGCATTTT.

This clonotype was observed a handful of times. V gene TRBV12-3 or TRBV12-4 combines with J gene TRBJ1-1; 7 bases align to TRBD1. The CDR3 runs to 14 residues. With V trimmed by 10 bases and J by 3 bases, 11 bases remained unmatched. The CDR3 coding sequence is TGTGCCACCAGAGCGACAGGGATTGACACTGAAGCTTTCTTT. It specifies CATRATGIDTEAFF.

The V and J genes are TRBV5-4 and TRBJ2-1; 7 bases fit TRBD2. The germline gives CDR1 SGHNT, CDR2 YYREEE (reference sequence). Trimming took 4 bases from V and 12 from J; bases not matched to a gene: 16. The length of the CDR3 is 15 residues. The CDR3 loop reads CASSPAGLGLVGQFF. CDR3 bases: TGTGCCAGCAGCCCGGCAGGACTAGGACTTGTCGGGCAGTTCTTC.

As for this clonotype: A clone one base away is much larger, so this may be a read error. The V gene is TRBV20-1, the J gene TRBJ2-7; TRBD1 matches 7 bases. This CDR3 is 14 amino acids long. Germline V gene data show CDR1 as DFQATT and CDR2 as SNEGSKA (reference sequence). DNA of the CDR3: TGCAGTGCTAGGGCAGGGGGAAGCTCCTACAAGCAGTACTTC. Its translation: CSARAGGSSYKQYF.

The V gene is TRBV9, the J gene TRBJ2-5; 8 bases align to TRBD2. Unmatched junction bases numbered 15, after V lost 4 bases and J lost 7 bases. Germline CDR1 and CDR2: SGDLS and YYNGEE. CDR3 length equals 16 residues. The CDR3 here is CASSPQSRGGLGTQYF. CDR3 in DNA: TGTGCCAGCAGCCCCCAATCTCGGGGGGGTTTGGGGACCCAGTACTTC.

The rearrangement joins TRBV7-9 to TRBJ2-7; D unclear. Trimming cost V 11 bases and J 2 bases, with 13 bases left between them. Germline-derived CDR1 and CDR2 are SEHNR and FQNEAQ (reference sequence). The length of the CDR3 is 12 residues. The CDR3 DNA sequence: TGTGCCTCCAGCCTTTCGACCTACGAGCAGTACTTC. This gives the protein CASSLSTYEQYF.

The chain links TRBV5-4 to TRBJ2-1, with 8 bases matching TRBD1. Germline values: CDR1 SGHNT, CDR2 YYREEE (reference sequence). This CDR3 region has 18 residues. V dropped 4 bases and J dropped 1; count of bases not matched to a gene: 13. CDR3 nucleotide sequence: TGTGCCAGCAGCGCCCCCCCAGGGGGCTCGGGGTCCTACAATGAGCAGTTCTTC. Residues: CASSAPPGGSGSYNEQFF.

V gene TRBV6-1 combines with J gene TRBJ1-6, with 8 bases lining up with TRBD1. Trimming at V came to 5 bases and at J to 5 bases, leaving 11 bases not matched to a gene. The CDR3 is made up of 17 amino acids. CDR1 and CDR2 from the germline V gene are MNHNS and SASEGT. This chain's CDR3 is CASSQFSGTGDNSPLHF. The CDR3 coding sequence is TGTGCCAGCAGTCAGTTTTCCGGGACAGGAGATAATTCACCCCTCCACTTT.

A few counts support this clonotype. CDR3: CSARTLRHSYEQYF. For the CDR3, the DNA is TGCAGTGCTAGAACCCTCAGGCACTCCTACGAGCAGTACTTC. This chain connects TRBV20-1 to TRBJ2-7; D remains unclear. Germline V gives CDR1 DFQATT, CDR2 SNEGSKA (reference sequence). The CDR3 sequence is 14 residues long. With 2 bases removed from V and 0 bases from J, the gap between germline ends came to 11 bases.

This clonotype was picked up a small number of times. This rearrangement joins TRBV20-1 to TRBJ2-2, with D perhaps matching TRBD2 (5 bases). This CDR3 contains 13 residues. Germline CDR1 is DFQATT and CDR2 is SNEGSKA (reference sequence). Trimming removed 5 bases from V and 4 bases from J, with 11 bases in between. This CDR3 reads CSAPVAGTGELFF. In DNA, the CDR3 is TGCAGTGCTCCAGTGGCGGGCACCGGGGAGCTGTTTTTT.

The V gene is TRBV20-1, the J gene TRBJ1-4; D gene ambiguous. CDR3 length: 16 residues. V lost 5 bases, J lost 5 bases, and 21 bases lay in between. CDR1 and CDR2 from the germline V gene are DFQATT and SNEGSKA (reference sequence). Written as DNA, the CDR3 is TGCAGTGCTCCCTCTACCTTATATGGGGAGAATGAAAAACTGTTTTTT. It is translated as CSAPSTLYGENEKLFF.

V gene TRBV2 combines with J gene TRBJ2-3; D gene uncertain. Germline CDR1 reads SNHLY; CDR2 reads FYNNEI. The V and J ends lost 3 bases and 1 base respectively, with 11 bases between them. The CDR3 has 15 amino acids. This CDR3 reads CASSETTWGTDTQYF. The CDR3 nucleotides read TGTGCCAGCAGTGAGACGACTTGGGGCACAGATACGCAGTATTTT.

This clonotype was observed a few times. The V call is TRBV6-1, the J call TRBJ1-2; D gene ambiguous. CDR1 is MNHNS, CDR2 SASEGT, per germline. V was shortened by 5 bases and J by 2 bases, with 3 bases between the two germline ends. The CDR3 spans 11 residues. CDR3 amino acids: CASSLNYGYTF. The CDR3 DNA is TGTGCCAGCAGTCTCAACTATGGCTACACCTTC.

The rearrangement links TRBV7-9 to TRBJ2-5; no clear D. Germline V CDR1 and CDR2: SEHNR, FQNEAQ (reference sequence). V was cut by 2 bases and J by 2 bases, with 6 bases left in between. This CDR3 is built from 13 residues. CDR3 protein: CASSLWQQETQYF. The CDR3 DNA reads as TGTGCCAGCAGCTTATGGCAGCAAGAGACCCAGTACTTC. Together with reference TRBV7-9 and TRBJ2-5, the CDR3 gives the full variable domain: DTGVSQNPRHKITKRGQNVTFRCDPISEHNRLYWYRQTLGQGPEFLTYFQNEAQLEKSRLLSDRFSAERPKGSFSTLEIQRTEQGDSAMYLCASSLWQQETQYFGPGTRLLVL.

Written as DNA, the CDR3 is TGCAGGGTAGGAGTGTCTGAGACCCAGTACTTC. This codes for CRVGVSETQYF. This sequence joins TRBV20-1 and TRBJ2-5, with D uncertain. The CDR3 extends over 11 amino acids. CDR1 DFQATT and CDR2 SNEGSKA come from the germline V gene (reference sequence).

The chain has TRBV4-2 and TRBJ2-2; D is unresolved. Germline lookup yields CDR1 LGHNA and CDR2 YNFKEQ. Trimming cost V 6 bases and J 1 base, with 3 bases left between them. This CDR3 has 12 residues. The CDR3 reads CASRKNTGELFF. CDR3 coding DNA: TGTGCCAGCAGGAAGAACACCGGGGAGCTGTTTTTT.

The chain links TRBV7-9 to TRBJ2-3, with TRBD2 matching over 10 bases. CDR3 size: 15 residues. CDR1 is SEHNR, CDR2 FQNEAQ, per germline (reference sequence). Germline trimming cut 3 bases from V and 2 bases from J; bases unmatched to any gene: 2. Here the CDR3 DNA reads TGTGCCAGCAGCTTGAGCGGGAGGGCCACAGATACGCAGTATTTT. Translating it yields CASSLSGRATDTQYF.

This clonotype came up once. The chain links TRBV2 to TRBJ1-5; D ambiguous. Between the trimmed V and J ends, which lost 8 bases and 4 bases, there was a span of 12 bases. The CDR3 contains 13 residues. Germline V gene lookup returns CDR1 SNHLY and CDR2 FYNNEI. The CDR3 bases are TGTGCCAGCGTAGACGGCCTAAATCAGCCCCAGCATTTT. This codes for CASVDGLNQPQHF.

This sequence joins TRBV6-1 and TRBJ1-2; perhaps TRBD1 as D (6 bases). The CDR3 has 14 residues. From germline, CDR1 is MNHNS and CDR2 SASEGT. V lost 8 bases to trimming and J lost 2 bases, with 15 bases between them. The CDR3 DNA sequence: TGTGCCAGCGGGAAAGGTACAGGGAACTATGGCTACACCTTC. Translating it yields CASGKGTGNYGYTF.

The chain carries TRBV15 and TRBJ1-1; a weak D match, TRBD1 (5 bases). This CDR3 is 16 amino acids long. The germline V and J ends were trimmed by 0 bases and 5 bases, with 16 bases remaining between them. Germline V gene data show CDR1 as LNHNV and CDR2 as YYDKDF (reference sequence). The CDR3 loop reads CATSRDPAGRGTEAFF. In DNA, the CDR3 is TGTGCCACCAGCAGAGATCCCGCGGGGCGAGGAACTGAAGCTTTCTTT.

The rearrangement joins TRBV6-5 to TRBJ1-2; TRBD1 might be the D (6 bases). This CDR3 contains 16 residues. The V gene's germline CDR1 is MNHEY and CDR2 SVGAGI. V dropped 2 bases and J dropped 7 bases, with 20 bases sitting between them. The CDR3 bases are TGTGCCAGCAGTTACGATTGGATACAGGGTGTTGGTGGCTACACCTTC. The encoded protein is CASSYDWIQGVGGYTF.

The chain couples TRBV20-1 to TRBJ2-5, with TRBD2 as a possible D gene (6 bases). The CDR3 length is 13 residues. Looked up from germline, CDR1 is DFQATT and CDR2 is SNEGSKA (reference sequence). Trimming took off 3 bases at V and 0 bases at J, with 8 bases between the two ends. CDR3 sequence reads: CSASGGYQETQYF. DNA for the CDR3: TGCAGTGCTAGTGGGGGGTACCAAGAGACCCAGTACTTC.

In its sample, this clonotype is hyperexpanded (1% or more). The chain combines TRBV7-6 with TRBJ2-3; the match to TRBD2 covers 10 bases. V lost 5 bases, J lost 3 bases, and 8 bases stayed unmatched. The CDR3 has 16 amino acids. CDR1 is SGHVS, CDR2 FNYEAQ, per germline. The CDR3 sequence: CASSRALAGATDTQYF. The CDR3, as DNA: TGTGCCAGCAGCCGGGCCCTAGCGGGGGCGACAGATACGCAGTATTTT.

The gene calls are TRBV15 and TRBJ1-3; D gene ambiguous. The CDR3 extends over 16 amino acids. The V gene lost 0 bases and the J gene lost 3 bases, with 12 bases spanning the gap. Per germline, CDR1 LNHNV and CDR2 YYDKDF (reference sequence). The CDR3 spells CATSRDVGFFGNTIYF. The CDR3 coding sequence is TGTGCCACCAGCAGAGATGTAGGGTTTTTTGGAAACACCATATATTTT.

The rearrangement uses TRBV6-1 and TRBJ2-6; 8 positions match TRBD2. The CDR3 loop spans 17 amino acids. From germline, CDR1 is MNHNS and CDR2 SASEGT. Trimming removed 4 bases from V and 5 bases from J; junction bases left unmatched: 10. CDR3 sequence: CASSGGTRGSRANVLTF. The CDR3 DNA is TGTGCCAGCAGTGGCGGGACTAGAGGCTCCCGGGCCAACGTCCTGACTTTC.

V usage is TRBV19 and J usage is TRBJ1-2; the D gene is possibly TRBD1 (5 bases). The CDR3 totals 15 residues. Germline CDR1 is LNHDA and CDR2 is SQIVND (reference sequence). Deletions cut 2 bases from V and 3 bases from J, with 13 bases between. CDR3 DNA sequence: TGTGCCAGTAGTATACAGGGAGAAGTTTACTATGGCTACACCTTC. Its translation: CASSIQGEVYYGYTF. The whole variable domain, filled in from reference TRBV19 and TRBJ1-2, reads DGGITQSPKYLFRKEGQNVTLSCEQNLNHDAMYWYRQDPGQGLRLIYYSQIVNDFQKGDIAEGYSVSREKKESFPLTVTSAQKNPTAFYLCASSIQGEVYYGYTFGSGTRLTVV.

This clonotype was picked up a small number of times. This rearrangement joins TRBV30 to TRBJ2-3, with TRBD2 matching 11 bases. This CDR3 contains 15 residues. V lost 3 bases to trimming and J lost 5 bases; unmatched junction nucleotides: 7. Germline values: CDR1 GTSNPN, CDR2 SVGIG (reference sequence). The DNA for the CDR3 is TGTGCCTGGAGCGCCGGACTAGCGGGTGGAGATACGCAGTATTTT. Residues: CAWSAGLAGGDTQYF.